The 7 T cell receptor beta chains given below trace back to one sample, sequenced in a study of blood T cell repertoires in COVID-19. This table comes from immunoSEQ multiplex PCR, and its TCRdb copy is limited to in-frame clones, with some not included. The sample shows around 81,000 clones, roughly 80% of them seen only once. The sequenced sample consisted of peripheral blood. All receptors come from a human donor in a cohort sampled during active COVID-19.

A single count supports this clone. V usage is TRBV5-4 and J usage is TRBJ2-3; 12 bases align to TRBD2. The V gene end was trimmed by 4 bases and the J gene end by 5 bases; junction bases not matched to a gene: 5. The germline CDR1 and CDR2 sequences are SGHNT and YYREEE (reference sequence). This CDR3 comprises 15 residues. The CDR3 here is CASSTGLAGLDTQYF. The CDR3 bases are TGTGCCAGCAGCACCGGACTAGCGGGGTTAGATACGCAGTATTTT.

The V gene is TRBV9, the J gene TRBJ1-1; unclear D gene. V dropped 0 bases and J dropped 3 bases, with 6 bases sitting between them. This CDR3 has 13 residues. Per the germline V gene, CDR1 is SGDLS and CDR2 is YYNGEE. The CDR3, as DNA: TGTGCCAGCAGCGTAGTCCGTGACACTGAAGCTTTCTTT. Protein: CASSVVRDTEAFF.

J is TRBJ1-6 and V is TRBV3-1 (or the pseudogene TRBV3-2); D may be TRBD1 (6 bases). The CDR3 spans 14 residues. Trimming stripped 4 bases from V and 8 bases from J, with 12 bases between. Per the germline V gene, CDR1 is LGHDT and CDR2 is YNNKEL (reference sequence). This CDR3 is CASSLGQTHSPLHF. The CDR3 DNA reads TGTGCCAGCAGCCTAGGACAGACGCATTCACCCCTCCACTTT.

V usage is TRBV18 and J usage is TRBJ1-5; no clear D. The CDR3 extends over 13 amino acids. Germline V gene lookup returns CDR1 KGHSH and CDR2 LQKENI. Trimming shortened V by 3 bases and J by 1 base, and 4 bases separated the two germline ends. The CDR3 DNA reads TGTGCCAGCTCACCTGGCAGCAATCAGCCCCAGCATTTT. The encoded protein is CASSPGSNQPQHF. The complete variable domain, with remaining parts taken from reference TRBV18 and TRBJ1-5, reads NAGVMQNPRHLVRRRGQEARLRCSPMKGHSHVYWYRQLPEEGLKFMVYLQKENIIDESGMPKERFSAEFPKEGPSILRIQQVVRGDSAAYFCASSPGSNQPQHFGDGTRLSIL.

This rearrangement joins TRBV10-1 to TRBJ2-3; 8 bases align to TRBD2. The CDR3 has 15 residues. V gave up 2 bases and J gave up 3 bases; unmatched junction bases: 4. Germline CDR1 and CDR2: WNHNN and SYGVQD (reference sequence). The CDR3, as DNA: TGCGCCAGCAGTGAGCGGCGGGGGGTTACAGATACGCAGTATTTT. Its translation: CASSERRGVTDTQYF.

This chain's CDR3 is CASSHPSFRNYGYTF. The CDR3 DNA reads TGTGCCAGCAGCCATCCTTCGTTCCGTAACTATGGCTACACCTTC. The chain has TRBV4-2 and TRBJ1-2; D uncertain. Trimming removed 3 bases at V and 1 base at J, with 12 bases between. CDR1 and CDR2 from the germline V gene are LGHNA and YNFKEQ. The CDR3 totals 15 residues.

This chain joins TRBV9 and TRBJ2-2; maybe TRBD2 (6 bases). The CDR3 covers 14 residues. With 4 bases removed from V and 6 bases from J, the gap between germline ends came to 13 bases. Germline lookup yields CDR1 SGDLS and CDR2 YYNGEE. The CDR3: CASSPRGGSGELFF. The CDR3 DNA follows: TGTGCCAGCAGCCCCCGTGGGGGGTCCGGGGAGCTGTTTTTT. The whole variable domain, remainder taken from reference TRBV9 and TRBJ2-2, is DSGVTQTPKHLITATGQRVTLRCSPRSGDLSVYWYQQSLDQGLQFLIQYYNGEERAKGNILERFSAQQFPDLHSELNLSSLELGDSALYFCASSPRGGSGELFFGEGSRLTVL.